These 5 T cell receptor beta chains came from one sample sequenced in a study of T cell responses to AZD1222 COVID-19 vaccine. TCRdb's table, derived via immunoSEQ multiplex PCR, lists solely in-frame clones and lacks some. The sample yields 80,000 to 95,000 clones, roughly nine tenths seen once. Sequencing was performed on peripheral blood, taken on day 0 of MenACWY control vaccination. These receptors were obtained from an adult in good health.

V usage is TRBV5-1 and J usage is TRBJ2-1; D is perhaps TRBD2 (6 bases). Trimming left V 5 bases short and J 0 bases short, with 12 bases between. The CDR3 is made up of 15 amino acids. Germline V gives CDR1 SGHRS, CDR2 YFSETQ. The CDR3 loop reads CASRWGTASYNEQFF. DNA of the CDR3: TGCGCCAGCAGATGGGGGACTGCCTCCTACAATGAGCAGTTCTTC.

The chain uses TRBV2 and TRBJ2-7, with 8 bases matching TRBD1. V was pared by 0 bases and J by 6 bases, with 7 bases of the junction left unmatched. The germline CDR1 and CDR2 sequences are SNHLY and FYNNEI. The CDR3 totals 15 residues. The DNA of the CDR3 is TGTGCCAGCAGTGAAGCTAGGTACAGGGGGTCCGAGCAGTACTTC. Its protein is CASSEARYRGSEQYF. The full variable domain, completed using reference TRBV2 and TRBJ2-7, is EPEVTQTPSHQVTQMGQEVILRCVPISNHLYFYWYRQILGQKVEFLVSFYNNEISEKSEIFDDQFSVERPDGSNFTLKIRSTKLEDSAMYFCASSEARYRGSEQYFGPGTRLTVT.

This chain joins TRBV19 and TRBJ2-5, with TRBD1 matching over 9 bases. V was clipped by 4 bases and J by 4 bases; unmatched bases: 4. From germline, CDR1 is LNHDA and CDR2 SQIVND (reference sequence). CDR3 size: 14 residues. CDR3 nucleotides: TGTGCCAGTAGTAGGGGACAGGGAATAGAGACCCAGTACTTC. Encoded protein: CASSRGQGIETQYF.

The chain combines TRBV9 with TRBJ2-5, with 10 bases lining up with TRBD2. Germline V gives CDR1 SGDLS, CDR2 YYNGEE. V trimming: 4 bases; J trimming: 5 bases; junction bases outside the gene matches: 11. The CDR3 runs 16 residues. CDR3 protein: CASSPGASGGGETQYF. As DNA, the CDR3 is TGTGCCAGCAGCCCCGGGGCTAGCGGGGGCGGGGAGACCCAGTACTTC.

The rearrangement uses TRBV6-1 and TRBJ1-2; TRBD1 might be the D (5 bases). Germline lookup yields CDR1 MNHNS and CDR2 SASEGT. Trimming took 3 bases from V and 8 from J, leaving 10 bases between them. This CDR3 region has 12 residues. The CDR3 DNA reads as TGTGCCAGCAGTGAGACGCGGGGGGGCTACACCTTC. Translation gives CASSETRGGYTF.